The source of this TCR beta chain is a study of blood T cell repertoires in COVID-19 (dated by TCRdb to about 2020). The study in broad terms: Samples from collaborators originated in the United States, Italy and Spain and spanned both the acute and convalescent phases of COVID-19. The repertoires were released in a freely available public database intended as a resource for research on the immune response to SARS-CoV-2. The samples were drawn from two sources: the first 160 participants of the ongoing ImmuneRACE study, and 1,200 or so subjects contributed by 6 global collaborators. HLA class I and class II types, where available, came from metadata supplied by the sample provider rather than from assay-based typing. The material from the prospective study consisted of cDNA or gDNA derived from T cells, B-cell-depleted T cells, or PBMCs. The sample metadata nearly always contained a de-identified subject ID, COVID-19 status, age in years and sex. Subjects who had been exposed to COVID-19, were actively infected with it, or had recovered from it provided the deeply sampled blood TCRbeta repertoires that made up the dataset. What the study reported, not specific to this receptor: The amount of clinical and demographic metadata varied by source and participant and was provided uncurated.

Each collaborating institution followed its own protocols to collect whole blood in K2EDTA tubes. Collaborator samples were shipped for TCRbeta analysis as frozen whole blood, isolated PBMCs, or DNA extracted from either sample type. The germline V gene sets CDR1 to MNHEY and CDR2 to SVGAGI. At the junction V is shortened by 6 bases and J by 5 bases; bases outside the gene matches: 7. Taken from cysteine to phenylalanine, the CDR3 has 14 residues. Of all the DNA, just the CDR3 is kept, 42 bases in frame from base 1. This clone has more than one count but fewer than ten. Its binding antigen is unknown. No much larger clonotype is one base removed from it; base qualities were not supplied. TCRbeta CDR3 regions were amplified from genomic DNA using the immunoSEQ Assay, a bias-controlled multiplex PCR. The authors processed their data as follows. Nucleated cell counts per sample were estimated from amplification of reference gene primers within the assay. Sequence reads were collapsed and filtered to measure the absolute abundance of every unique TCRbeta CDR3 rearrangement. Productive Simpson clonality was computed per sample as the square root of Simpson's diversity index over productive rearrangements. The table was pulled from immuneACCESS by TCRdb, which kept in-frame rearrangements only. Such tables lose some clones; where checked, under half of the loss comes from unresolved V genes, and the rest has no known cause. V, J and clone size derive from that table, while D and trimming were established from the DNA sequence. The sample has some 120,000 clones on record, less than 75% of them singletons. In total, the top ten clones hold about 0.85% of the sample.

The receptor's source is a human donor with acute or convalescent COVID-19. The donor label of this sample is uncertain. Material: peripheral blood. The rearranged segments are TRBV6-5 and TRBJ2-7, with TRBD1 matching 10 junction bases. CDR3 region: CASRRGTGAHEQYF. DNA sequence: TGTGCCAGCAGGAGAGGGACAGGGGCACACGAGCAGTACTTC.